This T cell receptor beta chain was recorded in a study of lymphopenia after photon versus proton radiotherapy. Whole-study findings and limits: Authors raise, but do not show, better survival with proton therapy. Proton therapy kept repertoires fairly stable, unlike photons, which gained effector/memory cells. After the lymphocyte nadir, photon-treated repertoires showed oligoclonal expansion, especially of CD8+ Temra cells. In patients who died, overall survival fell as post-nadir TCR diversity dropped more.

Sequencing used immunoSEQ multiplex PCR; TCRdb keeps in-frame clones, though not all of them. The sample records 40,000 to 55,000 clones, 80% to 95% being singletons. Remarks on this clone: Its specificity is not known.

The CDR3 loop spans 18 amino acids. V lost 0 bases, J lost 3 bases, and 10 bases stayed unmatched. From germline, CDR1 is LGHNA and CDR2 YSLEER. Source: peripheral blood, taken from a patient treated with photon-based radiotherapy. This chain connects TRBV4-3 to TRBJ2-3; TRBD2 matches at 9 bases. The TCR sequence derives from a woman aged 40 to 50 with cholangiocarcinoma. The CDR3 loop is CASSQDSGSSSGTDTQYF. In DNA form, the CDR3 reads TGCGCCAGCAGCCAAGATAGCGGGAGCTCTTCCGGTACAGATACGCAGTATTTT.